These 29 T cell receptor beta chains share one sample of origin, sequenced in a study of T cell responses to AZD1222 COVID-19 vaccine. Sequencing used immunoSEQ multiplex PCR; TCRdb keeps in-frame clones, though not all of them. This table holds about 200,000 clones, approximately 94% found once. The starting material was peripheral blood, obtained 28 days after the second dose of the MenACWY control vaccine. These receptors were obtained from an adult who received the MenACWY meningococcal vaccine as a control.

CDR3 bases: TGTGCCAGTAGTGAGCCCGGACAGGGGCTGAACACTGAAGCTTTCTTT. Protein sequence: CASSEPGQGLNTEAFF. J is TRBJ1-1 and V is TRBV19, with 9 positions matching TRBD1. Germline V gene lookup returns CDR1 LNHDA and CDR2 SQIVND (reference sequence). CDR3 size: 16 residues. With 5 bases clipped from V and 0 bases from J, the junction kept 7 bases outside the gene matches.

CDR3 DNA: TGTGCCAGCAGTTACGGCCCCGGGGGAAATGAAAAACTGTTTTTT. This sequence encodes CASSYGPGGNEKLFF. J is TRBJ1-4 and V is TRBV6-5; possibly TRBD1 for D (5 bases). V dropped 2 bases and J dropped 5 bases, with 12 bases sitting between them. From germline, CDR1 is MNHEY and CDR2 SVGAGI. CDR3 length: 15 residues.

The chain employs TRBV27 and TRBJ1-6; TRBD1 matches 9 bases. V shed 3 bases, J shed 10 bases, and the junction held 10 bases outside the gene matches. Looked up from germline, CDR1 is MNHEY and CDR2 is SMNVEV (reference sequence). The CDR3 is 16 residues long. The CDR3 nucleotides are TGTGCCAGCAGTTTGAAAACCCCGGGACAGGGATCACCCCTCCACTTT. Residues: CASSLKTPGQGSPLHF.

This clone was found once. The chain couples TRBV21-1 to TRBJ2-7. TRBV21-1 is designated a pseudogene. The length of the CDR3 is 10 residues. CDR3: CASSKYEQYF. CDR3 nucleotide sequence: TGTGCCAGCAGCAAATACGAGCAGTACTTC.

The J gene is TRBJ1-6, the V gene TRBV19; D may be TRBD1 (5 bases). Germline V CDR1 and CDR2: LNHDA, SQIVND (reference sequence). V was cut by 6 bases and J by 6 bases, with 15 bases left in between. The CDR3 is 15 residues long. CDR3 sequence reads: CASRLDRAVNSPLHF. CDR3 in DNA: TGTGCCAGTAGACTCGACAGAGCGGTTAATTCACCCCTCCACTTT.

This clone was found a few times. This chain links TRBV7-9 with TRBJ2-1; 9 positions match TRBD2. Germline assignment: CDR1 SEHNR and CDR2 FQNEAQ (reference sequence). V shed 5 bases and J 6 bases; nucleotides not matched to a gene: 5. The CDR3 spans 14 residues. The CDR3 region has the DNA TGTGCCAGCAGCAAGCCGGGACTAGCCAATGAGCAGTTCTTC. It translates to CASSKPGLANEQFF. The variable domain in full, with the rest retrieved from reference TRBV7-9 and TRBJ2-1, is DTGVSQNPRHKITKRGQNVTFRCDPISEHNRLYWYRQTLGQGPEFLTYFQNEAQLEKSRLLSDRFSAERPKGSFSTLEIQRTEQGDSAMYLCASSKPGLANEQFFGPGTRLTVL.

This clone was counted only a few times. The V gene is TRBV4-3, the J gene TRBJ1-5; the D is unclear. The CDR3 runs 15 residues. V was cut by 0 bases and J by 2 bases, with 8 bases left in between. CDR1 LGHNA and CDR2 YSLEER come from the germline V gene. The CDR3 spells CASSQDSKGNQPQHF. The CDR3 nucleotides read TGCGCCAGCAGCCAAGATAGTAAAGGCAATCAGCCCCAGCATTTT.

J is TRBJ1-4 and V is TRBV6-5; TRBD1 aligns across 8 bases. Trimming removed 6 bases from V and 10 bases from J; junction bases left unmatched: 10. The CDR3 spans 14 residues. CDR1 is MNHEY, CDR2 SVGAGI, per germline. The CDR3 loop reads CASSSGQGALKLFF. CDR3 DNA: TGTGCCAGCAGCTCCGGGCAGGGGGCGTTAAAACTGTTTTTT.

Only one count was recorded for this clone. V gene TRBV28 combines with J gene TRBJ2-5; D might be TRBD1 (6 bases). Germline lookup yields CDR1 MDHEN and CDR2 SYDVKM. V lost 2 bases and J lost 0, with 16 bases in between. The CDR3 totals 17 residues. The CDR3 nucleotides are TGTGCCAGCAGTTTAACAGGGTGGGAACCGTACCAAGAGACCCAGTACTTC. This sequence encodes CASSLTGWEPYQETQYF.

This chain connects TRBV19 to TRBJ1-1, with D hard to call. V was cut by 5 bases and J by 1 base, with 11 bases left in between. CDR3 length: 14 residues. CDR1 is LNHDA and CDR2 is SQIVND in the germline V gene (reference sequence). The CDR3 loop is CASSLQLENTEAFF. As DNA, the CDR3 is TGTGCCAGTAGTCTTCAGCTGGAGAACACTGAAGCTTTCTTT.

The table lists this clone with a count of one. The genes are TRBV19 and TRBJ2-5; D is perhaps TRBD1 (6 bases). The germline V gene encodes CDR1 LNHDA and CDR2 SQIVND (reference sequence). This CDR3 is 14 amino acids long. V lost 5 bases and J 5 bases, leaving 15 bases between the germline ends. The CDR3 spells CASSALQGLETQYF. As DNA, the CDR3 is TGTGCCAGTAGTGCCCTACAGGGATTGGAGACCCAGTACTTC.

V gene TRBV6-1 combines with J gene TRBJ1-1; TRBD1 is a possible D gene (5 bases). CDR1 is MNHNS and CDR2 is SASEGT in the germline V gene. Trimming pared 5 bases from V and 0 bases from J, leaving 7 bases between. CDR3 size: 13 residues. The CDR3 nucleotides read TGTGCCAGCAGTCCGGGGCTGAACACTGAAGCTTTCTTT. It encodes CASSPGLNTEAFF.

The V call is TRBV9, the J call TRBJ2-5; 8 bases are a match to TRBD2. Trimming removed 3 bases from V and 5 bases from J; junction bases left unmatched: 6. The CDR3 is made up of 14 amino acids. Germline V lookup: CDR1 SGDLS, CDR2 YYNGEE. The CDR3 sequence is CASSAGRARETQYF. For the CDR3, the DNA is TGTGCCAGCAGCGCCGGGAGGGCCCGGGAGACCCAGTACTTC. Variable domain in full (rest from reference TRBV9 and TRBJ2-5): DSGVTQTPKHLITATGQRVTLRCSPRSGDLSVYWYQQSLDQGLQFLIQYYNGEERAKGNILERFSAQQFPDLHSELNLSSLELGDSALYFCASSAGRARETQYFGPGTRLLVL.

This chain joins TRBV5-1 and TRBJ2-4, with TRBD2 matching 9 bases. V lost 5 bases to trimming and J lost 7 bases; unmatched junction nucleotides: 10. The CDR3 is made up of 15 amino acids. The germline V gene has CDR1 SGHRS and CDR2 YFSETQ. Written as DNA, the CDR3 is TGCGCCAGCAGTCGTAGCGGGGGAGAGCTCAACATTCAGTACTTC. It codes for CASSRSGGELNIQYF. The full variable domain, with the rest looked up from reference TRBV5-1 and TRBJ2-4, is KAGVTQTPRYLIKTRGQQVTLSCSPISGHRSVSWYQQTPGQGLQFLFEYFSETQRNKGNFPGRFSGRQFSNSRSEMNVSTLELGDSALYLCASSRSGGELNIQYFGAGTRLSVL.

The chain has TRBV5-5 and TRBJ1-2, with D unresolved. The CDR3 has 12 residues. Per germline, CDR1 SGHKS and CDR2 YYEKEE (reference sequence). Trimming removed 4 bases at V and 10 bases at J, with 14 bases between. The CDR3 nucleotides are TGTGCCAGCAGCCCTCCCGCAGGTGACTACACCTTC. This translates into CASSPPAGDYTF.

V usage is TRBV2 and J usage is TRBJ2-6; no definite D call. The ends were cut back, 8 bases at V and 0 bases at J, with 11 bases in the middle. The germline V gene has CDR1 SNHLY and CDR2 FYNNEI. This CDR3 contains 15 residues. CDR3 in DNA: TGTGCCAGCTCGGACGGTTCCTCTGGGGCCAACGTCCTGACTTTC. Encoded protein: CASSDGSSGANVLTF. The full variable domain, rest sourced from reference TRBV2 and TRBJ2-6, is EPEVTQTPSHQVTQMGQEVILRCVPISNHLYFYWYRQILGQKVEFLVSFYNNEISEKSEIFDDQFSVERPDGSNFTLKIRSTKLEDSAMYFCASSDGSSGANVLTFGAGSRLTVL.

The J gene is TRBJ1-1, the V gene TRBV29-1, with TRBD1 as a possible D gene (5 bases). The CDR3 extends over 13 amino acids. Trimming took 4 bases from V and 6 from J, leaving 15 bases between them. Per germline, CDR1 SQVTM and CDR2 ANQGSEA. The CDR3 region is CSVGSKGRAEAFF. In DNA form, the CDR3 reads TGCAGCGTTGGAAGTAAGGGGCGGGCTGAAGCTTTCTTT.

This sequence joins TRBV29-1 and TRBJ2-7; 9 bases map to TRBD1. CDR1 is SQVTM, CDR2 ANQGSEA, per germline. V dropped 6 bases and J dropped 5; count of bases not matched to a gene: 11. The CDR3 is 14 amino acids. CDR3 in DNA: TGCAGCGTAGACACCGGGACAGGGTTCCACGAGCAGTACTTC. Translating it yields CSVDTGTGFHEQYF.

The rearrangement uses TRBV15 and TRBJ1-3, with 7 bases lining up with TRBD1. Germline-derived CDR1 and CDR2 are LNHNV and YYDKDF (reference sequence). The CDR3 sequence is 15 residues long. V lost 0 bases and J lost 4; bases outside the gene matches: 3. Written as DNA, the CDR3 is TGTGCCACCAGCAGAGATCGAGGGGGCGGAAACACCATATATTTT. As protein: CATSRDRGGGNTIYF.

The chain uses TRBV19 and TRBJ2-7; 8 positions match TRBD1. Per germline, CDR1 LNHDA and CDR2 SQIVND (reference sequence). V dropped 8 bases and J dropped 4; count of bases not matched to a gene: 4. CDR3 length equals 12 residues. CDR3: CASGRQGYEQYF. The CDR3 nucleotides read TGTGCCAGTGGGAGACAGGGGTACGAGCAGTACTTC. Supplemented by reference TRBV19 and TRBJ2-7, the full variable domain reads DGGITQSPKYLFRKEGQNVTLSCEQNLNHDAMYWYRQDPGQGLRLIYYSQIVNDFQKGDIAEGYSVSREKKESFPLTVTSAQKNPTAFYLCASGRQGYEQYFGPGTRLTVT.

The rearrangement joins TRBV20-1 to TRBJ2-1; D unresolved. Trimming left V 6 bases short and J 7 bases short, with 7 bases between. The germline gives CDR1 DFQATT, CDR2 SNEGSKA (reference sequence). The CDR3 is 10 residues long. CDR3: CSARHNEQFF. CDR3 sequence (DNA): TGCAGTGCGCGGCATAATGAGCAGTTCTTC.

The CDR3 sequence is CASSQVRGGKDTQYF. Here the CDR3 DNA reads TGTGCCAGCAGCCAAGTCCGAGGGGGGAAAGATACGCAGTATTTT. This chain connects TRBV3-1 (or the pseudogene TRBV3-2) to TRBJ2-3; D may match TRBD1 or TRBD2 (6 bases each). CDR1 is LGHDT, CDR2 YNNKEL, per germline (reference sequence). V dropped 1 base and J dropped 5 bases, with 13 bases sitting between them. There are 15 residues in the CDR3.

The gene calls are TRBV27 and TRBJ2-7, with a weak D call TRBD1 (6 bases). Germline lookup yields CDR1 MNHEY and CDR2 SMNVEV (reference sequence). The length of the CDR3 is 16 residues. V was trimmed by 5 bases and J by 0 bases, leaving 17 bases between them. The CDR3 sequence is CASSPYPGESSYEQYF. CDR3 DNA: TGTGCCAGCAGTCCATATCCAGGGGAGAGCTCCTACGAGCAGTACTTC.

This clone was picked up many times. V usage is TRBV3-1 (or the pseudogene TRBV3-2) and J usage is TRBJ2-3, with TRBD2 matching over 9 bases. Germline CDR1 and CDR2: LGHDT and YNNKEL (reference sequence). Unmatched junction bases numbered 8, after V lost 1 base and J lost 0 bases. CDR3 length equals 18 residues. The CDR3 nucleotides read TGTGCCAGCAGCCAAGGTCCTAGCGGGGCCTCTAGCACAGATACGCAGTATTTT. This encodes CASSQGPSGASSTDTQYF.

The chain uses TRBV9 and TRBJ2-3; D call uncertain. Germline V gene data show CDR1 as SGDLS and CDR2 as YYNGEE. V was clipped by 7 bases and J by 4 bases, with 10 bases between them. This CDR3 region has 12 residues. The DNA for the CDR3 is TGTGCCAGCTCCAAGCTGTCAGATACGCAGTATTTT. As protein: CASSKLSDTQYF.

Turning to this clone: Other DNA variants within this sample encode the same CDR3. V usage is TRBV5-6 and J usage is TRBJ1-4; D is unresolved. CDR1 and CDR2 from the germline V gene are SGHDT and YYEEEE. The V end lost 4 bases, the J end lost 0 bases, and 7 bases lay between the germline ends. The CDR3 covers 14 residues. The CDR3 nucleotides are TGTGCCAGCAGCCTGGGAGCAACTAATGAAAAACTGTTTTTT. Protein: CASSLGATNEKLFF.

The gene calls are TRBV28 and TRBJ1-2, with D uncertain. The CDR3 has 13 amino acids. Trimming removed 6 bases from V and 2 bases from J, with 10 bases in between. CDR1 and CDR2 from the germline V gene are MDHEN and SYDVKM. The CDR3 sequence: CASRPTVNYGYTF. The CDR3 DNA follows: TGTGCCAGCAGGCCTACAGTAAACTATGGCTACACCTTC.

This clone came up once. V gene TRBV7-2 combines with J gene TRBJ2-5, with D maybe TRBD2 (6 bases). Trimming pared 4 bases from V and 1 base from J, leaving 10 bases between. This CDR3 comprises 14 residues. Germline-derived CDR1 and CDR2 are SGHTA and FQGNSA. CDR3 residues: CASSSGGIQETQYF. The CDR3 nucleotides are TGTGCCAGCAGCTCCGGCGGGATCCAAGAGACCCAGTACTTC. Full variable domain (remainder filled in from reference TRBV7-2 and TRBJ2-5): GAGVSQSPSNKVTEKGKDVELRCDPISGHTALYWYRQSLGQGLEFLIYFQGNSAPDKSGLPSDRFSAERTGGSVSTLTIQRTQQEDSAVYLCASSSGGIQETQYFGPGTRLLVL.

V gene TRBV5-6 combines with J gene TRBJ2-7; D gene unclear. The V gene lost 2 bases and the J gene lost 2 bases, with 8 bases spanning the gap. The CDR3 length is 13 residues. Germline V lookup: CDR1 SGHDT, CDR2 YYEEEE. The CDR3 loop is CASSLISAYEQYF. In nucleotides, the CDR3 is TGTGCCAGCAGCTTAATCTCAGCCTACGAGCAGTACTTC.